In this sample, the clone carrying this TCR beta chain turned up a few times. The data belong to a study of blood T cell repertoires in COVID-19. Profiled with immunoSEQ multiplex PCR; TCRdb holds only in-frame clones, not every one. The table includes some 130,000 clones, around 83% detected once. Germline V gene data show CDR1 as WSHSY and CDR2 as SAAADI. The CDR3 loop spans 14 amino acids. Trimming left V 6 bases short and J 1 base short, with 10 bases between. This clonotype was obtained from a man aged 30-40 years who had recovered from COVID-19. The chain carries TRBV10-2 and TRBJ1-5, with a weak D call TRBD1 (6 bases). The specimen was PBMCs or T cells enriched from blood (not recorded which). For the CDR3, the DNA is TGCGCCAGCAGAGCGGGACACAGCAATCAGCCCCAGCATTTT. Residues: CASRAGHSNQPQHF.